Listed below are T cell receptor beta chains from one sample, sequenced in a study of control samples from healthy donors and cancer patients. Clones were read by immunoSEQ multiplex PCR, and TCRdb kept only the in-frame ones, dropping some. The sample lists 170,000 or so clones, 85% to 95% occurring once. Sequencing was performed on blood. These TCRs come from a man aged 25-40 years in good health. Each CDR3 is given with its conserved first and last residue. D genes are given only for firm matches. Clone size, where shown, is once, few, many, or a class for clones that have expanded.

j_call	d_call	v_call	clone_size	cdr3_aa	cdr3_nt
TRBJ2-3	TRBD1	TRBV27	NA	CASGTPLDRDRTDTQYF	TGTGCCAGCGGAACACCCCTCGACAGGGATCGCACAGATACGCAGTATTTT
TRBJ1-1	TRBD1	TRBV7-9	NA	CASSRQGEAFF	TGTGCCAGCAGCAGACAGGGGGAAGCTTTCTTT
TRBJ1-2	TRBD1	TRBV19	NA	CASSNRGPSYGYTF	TGTGCCAGCTCTAACAGGGGACCTTCCTATGGCTACACCTTC
TRBJ2-3	NA	TRBV29-1	NA	CSVEDSTDTQYF	TGCAGCGTTGAGGACAGCACAGATACGCAGTATTTT
TRBJ2-5	TRBD2	TRBV9	few	CASSVELAGGRGETQYF	TGTGCCAGCAGCGTAGAACTAGCGGGGGGCCGGGGAGAGACCCAGTACTTC
TRBJ1-2	NA	TRBV28	NA	CASSLVGGAGYTF	TGTGCCAGCAGCCTCGTCGGGGGCGCGGGCTACACCTTC
TRBJ2-7	NA	TRBV5-1	once	CASSLDASALPYEQYF	TGCGCCAGCAGCTTGGACGCAAGCGCTTTACCCTACGAGCAGTACTTC
TRBJ2-7	NA	TRBV6-5	NA	CASLPDTRYKYF	TGTGCCAGCCTCCCGGACACCCGATACAAGTACTTC
TRBJ2-2	TRBD1	TRBV24-1	NA	CATSDPRTGDTGELFF	TGTGCCACCAGTGACCCCCGGACAGGGGACACCGGGGAGCTGTTTTTT
TRBJ1-1	NA	TRBV7-2	NA	CASSLALMNTEAFF	TGTGCCAGCAGCCTAGCCCTCATGAACACTGAAGCTTTCTTT
TRBJ1-1	NA	TRBV5-1	NA	CASSLREMNTEAFF	TGCGCCAGCAGCTTGAGGGAGATGAACACTGAAGCTTTCTTT
TRBJ2-7	TRBD1	TRBV9	NA	CASSGDSADEQYF	TGTGCCAGCAGCGGGGACAGCGCGGACGAGCAGTACTTC
TRBJ1-1	NA	TRBV5-8	NA	CASSLFFRGTEAFF	TGTGCCAGCAGCTTGTTTTTTCGTGGCACTGAAGCTTTCTTT
TRBJ2-3	TRBD2	TRBV29-1	few	CSVDTSGGDTDTQYF	TGCAGCGTTGACACTAGCGGGGGGGACACAGATACGCAGTATTTT
TRBJ2-3	TRBD2	TRBV9	NA	CASSPSGSRFDTQYF	TGTGCCAGCAGCCCCAGCGGGAGTCGGTTTGATACGCAGTATTTT
TRBJ1-4	NA	TRBV9	once	CASSGLAEGTEKLFF	TGTGCCAGCAGCGGGCTGGCAGAGGGGACCGAAAAACTGTTTTTT